A few counts support the clone carrying this TCR beta chain. Its antigen is still unknown. These data belong to a study of T cells in Graves' hyperthyroidism and ophthalmopathy. There are 15 residues in the CDR3. Germline assignment: CDR1 SEHNR and CDR2 FQNEAQ (reference sequence). The ends were cut back, 4 bases at V and 6 bases at J, with 13 bases in the middle. RNA transcripts served as the template for amplifying TCR beta CDR3 regions. An initial round of RT-PCR targeting the TCR CDR3 relied on the HTBI primer set. TCRdb recomputed calls from the multiplex PCR reads with MiXCR, one row per CDR3 protein. The sample consists of approximately 510,000 distinct CDR3 sequences, 46% of them appearing once. For the diagnoses, clinical symptoms, serum thyroxine and TRAb, thyroid ultrasound and orbital computed tomography were used. The study's findings and limits: Researchers report that a 13 V-J model separated ophthalmopathy from stable hyperthyroidism. Among thyroid clonotypes expanded above 0.001, most also appeared in blood.

The receptor's source is an adult woman with Graves' disease, either hyperthyroidism or ophthalmopathy (not recorded which). J is TRBJ1-6 and V is TRBV7-9; no firm D call. The sequenced material came from peripheral blood or thyroid tissue (not recorded which). The CDR3 nucleotides are TGTGCCAGCAGCTCCCAAGGGAACTCTAATTCACCCCTCCACTTT. Translated, it gives CASSSQGNSNSPLHF. Full variable domain (rest looked up from reference TRBV7-9 and TRBJ1-6): DTGVSQNPRHKITKRGQNVTFRCDPISEHNRLYWYRQTLGQGPEFLTYFQNEAQLEKSRLLSDRFSAERPKGSFSTLEIQRTEQGDSAMYLCASSSQGNSNSPLHFGNGTRLTVT.